A single sample is the source of the 8 T cell receptor beta chains below, sequenced in a study of identical twins. MiXCR, applied by TCRdb to the 5' RACE reads, yields one record per CDR3 protein. The table lists about 900,000 distinct CDR3 sequences, roughly an eighth of them singletons. This sample was shared with a second study, whose subject was yellow fever vaccine responses in identical twins.

The sequenced material came from PBMCs. These receptors originate from a woman between 18 and 29 years old in good health.

CDR3 bases: TGCGCCAGCAGCCAAGATGTGTTGCGGGAAAGTCGGGGCAAAAACATTCAGTACTTC. This encodes CASSQDVLRESRGKNIQYF. V and J are TRBV4-1 and TRBJ2-4; perhaps TRBD2 as D (6 bases). Looked up from germline, CDR1 is MGHRA and CDR2 is YSYEKL. Between the trimmed V and J ends, which lost 0 bases and 3 bases, there was a span of 21 bases. This CDR3 is built from 19 residues.

This clonotype was observed at least ten times. This chain joins TRBV5-1 and TRBJ2-1; either TRBD1 or TRBD2 may fit D (5 bases each). The CDR3 extends over 16 amino acids. V lost 3 bases, J lost 0 bases, and 13 bases lay in between. Germline V gives CDR1 SGHRS, CDR2 YFSETQ. The CDR3 DNA follows: TGCGCCAGCAGCTATCAGGGTGGACTCTCCTACAATGAGCAGTTCTTC. Translated: CASSYQGGLSYNEQFF.

This clonotype was detected many times. The CDR3 bases are TGTGCCACCAGCAGCCTCAGGACTGGCTCCTACAATGAGCAGTTCTTC. Translation: CATSSLRTGSYNEQFF. The V gene is TRBV15, the J gene TRBJ2-1, with D possibly being TRBD2 (5 bases). CDR1 is LNHNV and CDR2 is YYDKDF in the germline V gene (reference sequence). Trimming left V 3 bases short and J 0 bases short, with 12 bases between. CDR3 length: 16 residues.

V gene TRBV24-1 combines with J gene TRBJ2-5; 10 bases map to TRBD2. V shed 6 bases, J shed 2 bases, and the junction held 5 bases outside the gene matches. Germline values: CDR1 KGHDR, CDR2 SFDVKD. This CDR3 has 15 amino acids. The CDR3 spells CATSFSGGPQETQYF. CDR3 bases: TGTGCCACCAGTTTTAGCGGGGGGCCTCAAGAGACCCAGTACTTC.

The chain employs TRBV7-8 and TRBJ2-7, with unresolved D. V lost 1 base to trimming and J lost 3 bases, with 10 bases between them. The CDR3 totals 14 residues. Germline loops: CDR1 SGHVS, CDR2 FQNEAQ. The chain's CDR3 is CASSLETPYYEQYF. CDR3 DNA sequence: TGTGCCAGCAGCTTAGAGACGCCGTACTACGAGCAGTACTTC.

There are a few counts of this clonotype. The chain combines TRBV12-3 or TRBV12-4 with TRBJ2-2; a possible D gene is TRBD2 (6 bases). Trimming removed 2 bases from V and 4 bases from J, with 11 bases in between. This CDR3 has 15 amino acids. The CDR3 region is CASSLTYGGTGELFF. CDR3 DNA sequence: TGTGCCAGCAGTTTAACCTACGGGGGCACCGGGGAGCTGTTTTTT.

This clonotype has more than one count but fewer than ten. V and J are TRBV28 and TRBJ2-1, with 10 bases that match TRBD1. This CDR3 region has 17 residues. Germline V CDR1 and CDR2: MDHEN, SYDVKM. V lost 8 bases, J lost 7 bases, and 17 bases stayed unmatched. CDR3 sequence (DNA): TGTGCCAGCGGCCCCGCCAGATGGGGGACAGGGGTGAATGAGCAGTTCTTC. Amino acid sequence: CASGPARWGTGVNEQFF.

J is TRBJ2-1 and V is TRBV10-3, with 10 nucleotides matching TRBD1. Germline-derived CDR1 and CDR2 are ENHRY and SYGVKD. Trimming removed 3 bases from V and 4 bases from J; junction bases left unmatched: 6. The CDR3 has 16 residues. The CDR3 region has the DNA TGTGCCATCAGTGATTCGGGACAGGGGAATTACAATGAGCAGTTCTTC. This codes for CAISDSGQGNYNEQFF.